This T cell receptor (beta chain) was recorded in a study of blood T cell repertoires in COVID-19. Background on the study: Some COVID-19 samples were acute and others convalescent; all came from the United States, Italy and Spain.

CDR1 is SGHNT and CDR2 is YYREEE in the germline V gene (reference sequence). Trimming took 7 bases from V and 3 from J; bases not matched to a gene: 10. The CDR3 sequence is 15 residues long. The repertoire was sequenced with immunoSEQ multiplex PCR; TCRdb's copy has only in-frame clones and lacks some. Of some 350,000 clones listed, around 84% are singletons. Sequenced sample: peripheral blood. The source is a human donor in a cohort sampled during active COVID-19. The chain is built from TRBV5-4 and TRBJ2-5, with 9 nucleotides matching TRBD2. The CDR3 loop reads CASQTSGGSEETQYF. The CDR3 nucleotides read TGTGCCAGCCAGACTAGCGGTGGTTCGGAAGAGACCCAGTACTTC.